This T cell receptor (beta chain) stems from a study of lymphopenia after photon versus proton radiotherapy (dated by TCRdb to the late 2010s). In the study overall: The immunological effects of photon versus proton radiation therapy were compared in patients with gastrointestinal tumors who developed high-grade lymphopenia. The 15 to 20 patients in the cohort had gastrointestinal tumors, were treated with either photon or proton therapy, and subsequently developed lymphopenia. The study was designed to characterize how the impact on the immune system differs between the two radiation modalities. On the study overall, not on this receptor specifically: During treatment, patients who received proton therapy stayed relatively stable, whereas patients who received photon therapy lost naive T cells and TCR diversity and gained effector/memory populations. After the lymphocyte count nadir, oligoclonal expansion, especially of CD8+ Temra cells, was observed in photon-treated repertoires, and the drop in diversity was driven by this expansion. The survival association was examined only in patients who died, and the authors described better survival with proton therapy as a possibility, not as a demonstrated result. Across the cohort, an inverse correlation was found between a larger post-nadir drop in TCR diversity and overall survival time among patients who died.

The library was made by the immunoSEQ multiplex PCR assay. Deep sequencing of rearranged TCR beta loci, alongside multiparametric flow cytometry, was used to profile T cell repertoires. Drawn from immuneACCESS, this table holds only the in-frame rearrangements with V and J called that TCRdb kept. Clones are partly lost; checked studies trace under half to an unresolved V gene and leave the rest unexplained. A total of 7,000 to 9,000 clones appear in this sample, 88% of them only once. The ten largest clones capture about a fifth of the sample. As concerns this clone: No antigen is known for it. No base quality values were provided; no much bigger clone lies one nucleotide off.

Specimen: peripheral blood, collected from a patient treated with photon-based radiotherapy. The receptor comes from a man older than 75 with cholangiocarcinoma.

This receptor has the CDR3 CASSSQGGNTEAFF. The DNA reads TGCGCCAGCAGCTCACAGGGTGGGAACACTGAAGCTTTCTTT. Recombination connected TRBV5-1 to TRBJ1-1; a tentative D match to TRBD1 spans 6 bases. From the cysteine up to the phenylalanine, the CDR3 has a length of 14 residues. Just CDR3 DNA is preserved here, 42 bases in frame from base 1. The junction carries 10 bases between V and J, which are trimmed by 3 bases and 1 base respectively. As encoded in the germline V gene, CDR1 is SGHRS while CDR2 is YFSETQ. Reference TRBV5-1 and TRBJ1-1 genes cover what lies past the CDR3, so the full variable domain is KAGVTQTPRYLIKTRGQQVTLSCSPISGHRSVSWYQQTPGQGLQFLFEYFSETQRNKGNFPGRFSGRQFSNSRSEMNVSTLELGDSALYLCASSSQGGNTEAFFGQGTRLTVV.